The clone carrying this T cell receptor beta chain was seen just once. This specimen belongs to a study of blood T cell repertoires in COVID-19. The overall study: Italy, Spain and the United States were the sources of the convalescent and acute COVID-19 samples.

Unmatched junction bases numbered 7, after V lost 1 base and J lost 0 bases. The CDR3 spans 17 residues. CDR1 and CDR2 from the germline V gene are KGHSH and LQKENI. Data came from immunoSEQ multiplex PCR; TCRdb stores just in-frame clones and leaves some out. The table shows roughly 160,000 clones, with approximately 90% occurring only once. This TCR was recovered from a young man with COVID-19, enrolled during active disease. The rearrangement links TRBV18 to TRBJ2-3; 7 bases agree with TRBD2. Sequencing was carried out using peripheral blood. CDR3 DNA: TGTGCCAGCTCACCACGGCGTCTAGCGGAGAGCACAGATACGCAGTATTTT. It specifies CASSPRRLAESTDTQYF.